The 16 T cell receptor beta chains below all came from one sample that was sequenced in a study of shared T cell receptors in the human thymus. This table comes from immunoSEQ multiplex PCR, and its TCRdb copy is limited to in-frame clones, with some not included. The repertoire holds approximately 660,000 clones, roughly 88% seen once, with 0.0085% to 0.012% in the top ten. The same sample was also used in a study of human thymus T cells.

Sample: thymocytes. The origin of the receptors is a boy under two years old with a congenital heart defect.

The chain has TRBV11-3 and TRBJ2-2, with 7 bases fitting TRBD1. There are 16 residues in the CDR3. Germline V lookup: CDR1 SGHNT, CDR2 YENEEA. Losses at the gene ends were 5 bases for V and 3 bases for J; bases not matched to a gene: 9. DNA for the CDR3: TGTGCCAGCAGCCTCCGGGACAGAGTACACACCGGGGAGCTGTTTTTT. Translated, it gives CASSLRDRVHTGELFF.

In this sample, this clone turned up a few times. The chain's CDR3 is CASSNGGPLFEKLFF. As DNA, the CDR3 is TGTGCCAGTAGCAACGGTGGGCCGTTATTCGAAAAACTGTTTTTT. V gene TRBV19 combines with J gene TRBJ1-4; D is undetermined. The CDR3 length is 15 residues. V lost 6 bases, J lost 8 bases, and 19 bases lay in between. CDR1 and CDR2 (germline): LNHDA, SQIVND (reference sequence).

The chain is built from TRBV10-3 and TRBJ1-2, with D possibly matching TRBD1 (5 bases). CDR1 is ENHRY and CDR2 is SYGVKD in the germline V gene. The CDR3 runs to 17 residues. With 0 bases removed from V and 4 bases from J, the gap between germline ends came to 18 bases. Here the CDR3 reads CAISESVKQGQFYGYTF. The DNA for the CDR3 is TGTGCCATCAGTGAGTCGGTCAAGCAGGGCCAATTCTATGGCTACACCTTC.

The V and J genes are TRBV9 and TRBJ2-2; D gene unclear. Trimming removed 2 bases at V and 4 bases at J, with 9 bases between. The CDR3 covers 14 residues. Germline V gives CDR1 SGDLS, CDR2 YYNGEE. CDR3 in amino acids: CASSVVTSTGELFF. The CDR3 nucleotides read TGTGCCAGCAGCGTGGTTACTTCCACCGGGGAGCTGTTTTTT.

V usage is TRBV4-2 and J usage is TRBJ2-2, with 9 bases lining up with TRBD2. Germline CDR1 LGHNA, CDR2 YNFKEQ. This CDR3 region has 17 residues. The V segment lost 3 bases and the J segment 3 bases; nucleotides outside the gene matches: 8. The CDR3 DNA reads TGTGCCAGCAGCCAGGGGCTGCCTAGCGGGGACACCGGGGAGCTGTTTTTT. Translation: CASSQGLPSGDTGELFF.

This sequence joins TRBV5-1 and TRBJ1-1; no definite D call. Trimming removed 4 bases at V and 3 bases at J, with 10 bases between. This CDR3 is 13 amino acids long. From germline, CDR1 is SGHRS and CDR2 YFSETQ. The CDR3 protein is CASSHGLDTEAFF. The DNA of the CDR3 is TGCGCCAGCAGCCACGGACTGGACACTGAAGCTTTCTTT.

This clone has just a few counts. V is TRBV6-4 and J is TRBJ2-1; possible D gene TRBD1, 6 bases. Germline CDR1 reads MRHNA; CDR2 reads SNTAGT. Trimming stripped 6 bases from V and 7 bases from J, with 19 bases between. The CDR3 has 15 residues. The CDR3 reads CASSPAAVGGNEQFF. Written as DNA, the CDR3 is TGTGCCAGCAGCCCCGCGGCGGTAGGGGGAAATGAGCAGTTCTTC.

The chain combines TRBV30 with TRBJ2-5; 7 nucleotides line up with TRBD2. The V gene end was trimmed by 7 bases and the J gene end by 11 bases; junction bases not matched to a gene: 19. Germline-derived CDR1 and CDR2 are GTSNPN and SVGIG (reference sequence). The CDR3 spans 14 residues. Here the CDR3 reads CAYSPAGVDGEQYF. CDR3 nucleotides: TGTGCCTACTCCCCTGCGGGAGTGGATGGGGAGCAGTACTTC.

V is TRBV28 and J is TRBJ1-4; D might be TRBD1 (5 bases). Trimming stripped 7 bases from V and 0 bases from J, with 27 bases between. Germline V gives CDR1 MDHEN, CDR2 SYDVKM. The CDR3 is 20 residues long. DNA for the CDR3: TGTGCCAGCACCCCCCGAGGGCGGGGCAGGGAAGAGTCAACTAATGAAAAACTGTTTTTT. Translated: CASTPRGRGREESTNEKLFF.

The V call is TRBV4-3, the J call TRBJ2-3; 8 nucleotides align to TRBD1. V dropped 0 bases and J dropped 5; count of bases not matched to a gene: 4. The CDR3 loop spans 15 amino acids. Germline lookup yields CDR1 LGHNA and CDR2 YSLEER. CDR3 sequence reads: CASSQDPTGGDTQYF. DNA of the CDR3: TGCGCCAGCAGCCAAGACCCCACAGGGGGAGATACGCAGTATTTT.

The J gene is TRBJ2-7, the V gene TRBV18; tentatively, D is TRBD2 (5 bases). V lost 2 bases and J 0 bases, leaving 14 bases between the germline ends. Germline assignment: CDR1 KGHSH and CDR2 LQKENI. CDR3 size: 16 residues. Written as DNA, the CDR3 is TGTGCCAGCTCACCAGGAGCGGACCGGAGCTCCTACGAGCAGTACTTC. It translates to CASSPGADRSSYEQYF.

This chain joins TRBV27 and TRBJ2-7; 7 bases are a match to TRBD2. The CDR3 sequence is 16 residues long. V was clipped by 5 bases and J by 5 bases; unmatched bases: 15. Germline V gene sequence: CDR1 MNHEY, CDR2 SMNVEV (reference sequence). CDR3 in DNA: TGTGCCAGCAGTCTAGGTTCGAGCGGGAATGTCCACGAGCAGTACTTC. Translating gives CASSLGSSGNVHEQYF.

This clone came up a few times. V usage is TRBV4-2 and J usage is TRBJ2-1; 7 bases are a match to TRBD2. This CDR3 region has 17 residues. Germline CDR1 reads LGHNA; CDR2 reads YNFKEQ. V shed 1 base and J 5 bases; nucleotides not matched to a gene: 11. The CDR3: CASSQGRAGRRDNEQFF. The CDR3 DNA reads as TGTGCCAGCAGCCAAGGAAGAGCGGGGAGGCGAGACAATGAGCAGTTCTTC.

The chain is built from TRBV5-1 and TRBJ2-3, with 7 bases lining up with TRBD1. The V segment lost 4 bases and the J segment 0 bases; nucleotides outside the gene matches: 11. Looked up from germline, CDR1 is SGHRS and CDR2 is YFSETQ. The CDR3 runs 17 residues. The CDR3 nucleotides read TGCGCCAGCAGCCTCGACAGGGCCCGACCTAGCACAGATACGCAGTATTTT. Its protein product is CASSLDRARPSTDTQYF.

CDR3 sequence (DNA): TGTGCCAGCAGTGAAAAGGCAGGGGGCCCGTGGAATCAGCCCCAGCATTTT. Translating gives CASSEKAGGPWNQPQHF. The rearrangement joins TRBV2 to TRBJ1-5; 8 positions match TRBD1. V lost 2 bases, J lost 4 bases, and 10 bases stayed unmatched. Germline V gene data show CDR1 as SNHLY and CDR2 as FYNNEI. This CDR3 contains 17 residues.

The chain employs TRBV18 and TRBJ2-3; D is ambiguous. V lost 8 bases to trimming and J lost 5 bases, with 11 bases between them. This CDR3 comprises 12 residues. CDR1 is KGHSH, CDR2 LQKENI, per germline. CDR3: CASRLEVDTQYF. The DNA of the CDR3 is TGTGCCAGCCGCCTCGAGGTAGATACGCAGTATTTT.